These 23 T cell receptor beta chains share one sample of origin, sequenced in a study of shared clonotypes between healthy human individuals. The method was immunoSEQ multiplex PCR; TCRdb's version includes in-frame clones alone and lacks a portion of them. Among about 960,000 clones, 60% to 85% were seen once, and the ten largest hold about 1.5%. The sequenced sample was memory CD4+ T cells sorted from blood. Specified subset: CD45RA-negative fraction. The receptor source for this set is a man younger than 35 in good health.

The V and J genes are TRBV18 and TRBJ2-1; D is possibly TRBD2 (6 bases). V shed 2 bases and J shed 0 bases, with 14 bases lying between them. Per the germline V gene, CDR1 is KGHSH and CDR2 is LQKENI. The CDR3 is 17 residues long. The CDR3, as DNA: TGTGCCAGCTCACCAGAGGGGTACGGGAGCTCCTACAATGAGCAGTTCTTC. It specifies CASSPEGYGSSYNEQFF.

CDR3 sequence reads: CASSHLGGEGTDTQYF. DNA for the CDR3: TGTGCCAGCAGCCACCTCGGAGGGGAGGGGACAGATACGCAGTATTTT. J is TRBJ2-3 and V is TRBV5-6, with 7 bases matching TRBD2. J was trimmed by 3 bases and V by 4 bases; bases with no gene match: 11. Germline V gene lookup returns CDR1 SGHDT and CDR2 YYEEEE. The CDR3 totals 16 residues.

CDR3 sequence reads: CASSLGQGVVAGELFF. Written as DNA, the CDR3 is TGTGCCAGCAGCTTAGGCCAAGGGGTAGTCGCCGGGGAGCTGTTTTTT. The V call is TRBV11-2, the J call TRBJ2-2; a possible D gene is TRBD1 (5 bases). V lost 1 base to trimming and J lost 6 bases, with 15 bases between them. The CDR3 length is 16 residues. CDR1 SGHAT and CDR2 FQNNGV come from the germline V gene.

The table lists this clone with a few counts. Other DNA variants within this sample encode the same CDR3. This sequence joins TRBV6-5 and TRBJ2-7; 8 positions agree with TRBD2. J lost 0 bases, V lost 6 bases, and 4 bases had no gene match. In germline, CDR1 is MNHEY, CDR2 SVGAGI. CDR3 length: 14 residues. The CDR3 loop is CASSPGGVSYEQYF. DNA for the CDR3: TGTGCCAGCAGCCCCGGGGGGGTCTCCTACGAGCAGTACTTC.

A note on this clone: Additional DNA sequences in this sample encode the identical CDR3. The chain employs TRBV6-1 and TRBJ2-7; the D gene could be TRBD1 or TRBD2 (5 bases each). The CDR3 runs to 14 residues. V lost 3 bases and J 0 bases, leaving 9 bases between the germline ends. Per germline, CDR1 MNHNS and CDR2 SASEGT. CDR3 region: CASSDWGSSYEQYF. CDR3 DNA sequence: TGTGCCAGCAGTGATTGGGGGAGCTCCTACGAGCAGTACTTC.

CDR3 sequence: CAWSKGYEQYF. Written as DNA, the CDR3 is TGTGCCTGGAGTAAGGGTTACGAGCAGTACTTC. This chain joins TRBV30 and TRBJ2-7, with D unclear. The CDR3 totals 11 residues. Per germline, CDR1 GTSNPN and CDR2 SVGIG (reference sequence). Trimming stripped 2 bases from V and 4 bases from J, with 6 bases between.

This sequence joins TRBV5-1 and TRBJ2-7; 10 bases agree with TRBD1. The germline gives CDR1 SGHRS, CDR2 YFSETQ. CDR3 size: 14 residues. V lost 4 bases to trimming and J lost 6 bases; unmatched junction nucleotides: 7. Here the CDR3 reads CASSQRQGAREQYF. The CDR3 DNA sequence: TGCGCCAGCAGCCAACGACAGGGGGCTCGCGAGCAGTACTTC.

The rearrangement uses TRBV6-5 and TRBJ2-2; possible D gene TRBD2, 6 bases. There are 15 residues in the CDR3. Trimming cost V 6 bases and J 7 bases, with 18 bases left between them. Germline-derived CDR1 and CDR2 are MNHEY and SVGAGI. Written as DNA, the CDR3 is TGTGCCAGCAGGGTGATAGCGGCACGGAGCGGGGAGCTGTTTTTT. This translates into CASRVIAARSGELFF.

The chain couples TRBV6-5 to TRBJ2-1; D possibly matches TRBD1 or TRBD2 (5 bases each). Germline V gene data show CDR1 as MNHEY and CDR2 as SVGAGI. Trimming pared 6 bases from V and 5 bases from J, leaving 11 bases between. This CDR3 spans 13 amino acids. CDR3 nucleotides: TGTGCCAGCAGCCCGGGACCCAACAATGAGCAGTTCTTC. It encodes CASSPGPNNEQFF.

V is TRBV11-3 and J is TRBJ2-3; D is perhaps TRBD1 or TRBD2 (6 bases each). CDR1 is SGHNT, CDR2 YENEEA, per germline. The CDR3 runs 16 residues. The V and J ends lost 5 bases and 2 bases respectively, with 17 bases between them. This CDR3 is CASSHRKGGFTDTQYF. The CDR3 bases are TGTGCCAGCAGCCACAGAAAGGGGGGCTTCACAGATACGCAGTATTTT. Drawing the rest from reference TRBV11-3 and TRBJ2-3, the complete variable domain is EAGVVQSPRYKIIEKKQPVAFWCNPISGHNTLYWYLQNLGQGPELLIRYENEEAVDDSQLPKDRFSAERLKGVDSTLKIQPAELGDSAVYLCASSHRKGGFTDTQYFGPGTRLTVL.

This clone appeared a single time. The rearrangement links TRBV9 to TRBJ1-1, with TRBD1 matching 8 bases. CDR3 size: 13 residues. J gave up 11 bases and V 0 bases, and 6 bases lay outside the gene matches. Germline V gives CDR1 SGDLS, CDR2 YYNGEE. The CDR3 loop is CASSVGQGSSAFF. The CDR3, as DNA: TGTGCCAGCAGCGTAGGACAGGGGAGTTCGGCTTTCTTT.

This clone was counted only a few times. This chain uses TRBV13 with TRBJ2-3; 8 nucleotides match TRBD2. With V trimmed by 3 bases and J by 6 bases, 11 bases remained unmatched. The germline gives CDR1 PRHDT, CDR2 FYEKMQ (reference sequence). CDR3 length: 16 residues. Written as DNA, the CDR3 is TGTGCCAGCAGCTTTCGAGCGGGGGTGATGGGGGATACGCAGTATTTT. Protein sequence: CASSFRAGVMGDTQYF.

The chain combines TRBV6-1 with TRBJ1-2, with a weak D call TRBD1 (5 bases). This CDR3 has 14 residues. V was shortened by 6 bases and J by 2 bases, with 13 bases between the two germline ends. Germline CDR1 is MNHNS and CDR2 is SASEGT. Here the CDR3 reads CASSRGTVNYGYTF. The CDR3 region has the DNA TGTGCCAGCAGCCGTGGGACGGTCAACTATGGCTACACCTTC.

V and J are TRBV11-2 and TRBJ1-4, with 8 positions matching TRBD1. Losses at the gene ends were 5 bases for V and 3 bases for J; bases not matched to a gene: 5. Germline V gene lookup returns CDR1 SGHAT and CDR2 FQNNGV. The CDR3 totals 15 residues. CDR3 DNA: TGTGCCAGCAGCGGAGGGACAGGAGCTAATGAAAAACTGTTTTTT. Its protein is CASSGGTGANEKLFF.

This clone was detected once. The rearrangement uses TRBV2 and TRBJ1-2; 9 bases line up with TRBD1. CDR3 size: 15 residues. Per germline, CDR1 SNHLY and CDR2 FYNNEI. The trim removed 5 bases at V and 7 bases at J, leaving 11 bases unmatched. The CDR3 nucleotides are TGTGCCAGCAGTCATATACCGGGACAGGGATCTGGCTACACCTTC. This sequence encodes CASSHIPGQGSGYTF.

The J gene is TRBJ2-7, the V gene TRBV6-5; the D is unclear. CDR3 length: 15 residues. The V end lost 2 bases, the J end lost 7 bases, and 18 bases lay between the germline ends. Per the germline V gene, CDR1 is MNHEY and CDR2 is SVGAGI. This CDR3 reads CASSYILSYSAEQYF. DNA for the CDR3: TGTGCCAGCAGTTACATTCTCTCTTATTCTGCGGAGCAGTACTTC.

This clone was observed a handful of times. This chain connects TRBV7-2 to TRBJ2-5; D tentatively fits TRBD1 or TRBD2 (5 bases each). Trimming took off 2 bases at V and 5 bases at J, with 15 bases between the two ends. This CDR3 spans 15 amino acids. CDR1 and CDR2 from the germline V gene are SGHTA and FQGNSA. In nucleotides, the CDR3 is TGTGCCAGCAGCTTATCGGGACGGCGGGTGGAGACCCAGTACTTC. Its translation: CASSLSGRRVETQYF.

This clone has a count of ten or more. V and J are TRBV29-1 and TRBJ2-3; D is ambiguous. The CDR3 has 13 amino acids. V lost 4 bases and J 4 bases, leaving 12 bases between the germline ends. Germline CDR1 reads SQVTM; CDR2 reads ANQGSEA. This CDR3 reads CSVGPGSPDTQYF. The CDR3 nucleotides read TGCAGCGTTGGGCCAGGCTCCCCAGATACGCAGTATTTT.

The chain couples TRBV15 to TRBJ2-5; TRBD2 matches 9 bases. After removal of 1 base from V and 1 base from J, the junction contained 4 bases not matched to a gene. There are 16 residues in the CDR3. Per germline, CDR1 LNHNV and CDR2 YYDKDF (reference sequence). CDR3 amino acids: CATSRVGGRAQETQYF. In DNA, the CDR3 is TGTGCCACCAGCAGAGTTGGCGGGAGGGCCCAAGAGACCCAGTACTTC.

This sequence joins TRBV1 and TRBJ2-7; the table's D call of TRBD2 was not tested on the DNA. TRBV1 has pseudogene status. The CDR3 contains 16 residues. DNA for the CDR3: TGCACCAGCAGCCAAGACCGCCCTTGCGCCCCCTTCGAGCAGTACTTC. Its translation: CTSSQDRPCAPFEQYF.

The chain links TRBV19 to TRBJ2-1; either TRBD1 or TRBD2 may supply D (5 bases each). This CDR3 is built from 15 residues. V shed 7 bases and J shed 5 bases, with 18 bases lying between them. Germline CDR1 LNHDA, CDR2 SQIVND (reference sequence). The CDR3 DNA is TGTGCCAGTACGGGGCGTGTGGCCGGGGACAATGAGCAGTTCTTC. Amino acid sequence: CASTGRVAGDNEQFF.

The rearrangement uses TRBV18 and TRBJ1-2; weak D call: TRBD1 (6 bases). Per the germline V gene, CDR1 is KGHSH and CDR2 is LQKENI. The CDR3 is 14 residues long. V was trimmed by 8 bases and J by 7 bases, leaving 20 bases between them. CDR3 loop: CASPSGGVAGGYTF. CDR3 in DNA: TGTGCCAGCCCTAGCGGGGGCGTAGCGGGTGGCTACACCTTC.

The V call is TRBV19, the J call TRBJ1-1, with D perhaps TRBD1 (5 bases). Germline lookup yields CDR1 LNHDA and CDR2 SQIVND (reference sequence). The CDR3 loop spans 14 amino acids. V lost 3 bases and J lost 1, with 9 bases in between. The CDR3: CASSIAGTNTEAFF. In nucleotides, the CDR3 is TGTGCCAGTAGTATTGCAGGGACGAACACTGAAGCTTTCTTT.